This T cell receptor beta chain was documented in a study of vaccination effects on CD4 cells after COVID-19. Study-level information: Samples were taken post-vaccine, and their median timing was 72 days after the second dose. General study results and limits: Late post-vaccination samples showed marked contraction of infection- and vaccine-induced clones.

A word on this clone: What it binds is not known.

Before any sequencing was done, the ViraFEST assay used viral peptide pools to expand antigen-specific CD4+ T cells. Once cultured for 9 to 11 days, the cells underwent separation to obtain CD4+ T cells. PCR-confirmed SARS-CoV-2 infection occurred in the person between March and December 2020. Vaccination of participants consisted of two doses of either the BNT162b2 or mRNA-1273 vaccine. The researchers cultured around 2 million PBMC per well with 8.5 to 10 IU/ml IL-2 and 8 to 10 ug/ml peptides. Trimming at V came to 5 bases and at J to 5 bases, leaving 14 bases not matched to a gene. The germline V gene encodes CDR1 GTSNPN and CDR2 SVGIG (reference sequence). The CDR3 totals 16 residues. Assay: immunoSEQ multiplex PCR; the TCRdb copy retains only in-frame clones and omits some. The sample lists under 15,000 clones, approximately 73% occurring once.

The source material was CD4+ T cells from PBMCs cultured with HCoV-NL63 spike peptides, sampled after COVID-19 vaccination. The clonotype was recovered from a human donor who had a prior SARS-CoV-2 infection. This chain connects TRBV30 to TRBJ2-1, with TRBD2 matching over 8 bases. CDR3 amino acids: CAWDALGGGYDNEQFF. DNA of the CDR3: TGTGCCTGGGACGCGCTTGGCGGGGGGTACGACAATGAGCAGTTCTTC.